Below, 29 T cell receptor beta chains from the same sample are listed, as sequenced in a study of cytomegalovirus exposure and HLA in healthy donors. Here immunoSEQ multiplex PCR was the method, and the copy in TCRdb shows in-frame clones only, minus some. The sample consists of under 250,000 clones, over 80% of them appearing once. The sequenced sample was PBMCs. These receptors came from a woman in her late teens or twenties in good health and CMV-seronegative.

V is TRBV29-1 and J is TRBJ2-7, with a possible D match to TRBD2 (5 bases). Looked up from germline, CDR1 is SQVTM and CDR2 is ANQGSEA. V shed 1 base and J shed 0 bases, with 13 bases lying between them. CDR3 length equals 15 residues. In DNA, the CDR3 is TGCAGCGTTGAAGCGGGTAGTGGGAGCTCCTACGAGCAGTACTTC. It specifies CSVEAGSGSSYEQYF.

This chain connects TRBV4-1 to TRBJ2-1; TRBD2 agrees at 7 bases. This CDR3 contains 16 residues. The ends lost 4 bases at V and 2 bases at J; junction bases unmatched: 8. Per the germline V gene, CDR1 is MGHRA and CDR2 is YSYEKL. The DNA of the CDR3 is TGCGCCAGCAGCCCACAAATCGGGGGGACCTACAATGAGCAGTTCTTC. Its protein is CASSPQIGGTYNEQFF.

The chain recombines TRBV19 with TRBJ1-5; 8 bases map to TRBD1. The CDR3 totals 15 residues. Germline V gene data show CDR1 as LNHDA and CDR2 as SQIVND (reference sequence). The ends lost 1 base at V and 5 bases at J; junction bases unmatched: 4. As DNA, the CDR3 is TGTGCCAGTAGTATAGGGACAGGGACCCATCAGCCCCAGCATTTT. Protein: CASSIGTGTHQPQHF.

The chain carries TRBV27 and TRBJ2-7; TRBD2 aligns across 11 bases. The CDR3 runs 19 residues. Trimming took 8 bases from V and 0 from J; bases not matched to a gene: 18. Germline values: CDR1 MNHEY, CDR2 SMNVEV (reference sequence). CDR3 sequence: CASQFHRGVGTSGSYEQYF. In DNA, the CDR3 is TGTGCCAGCCAATTTCACAGGGGAGTCGGGACTAGCGGCTCCTACGAGCAGTACTTC.

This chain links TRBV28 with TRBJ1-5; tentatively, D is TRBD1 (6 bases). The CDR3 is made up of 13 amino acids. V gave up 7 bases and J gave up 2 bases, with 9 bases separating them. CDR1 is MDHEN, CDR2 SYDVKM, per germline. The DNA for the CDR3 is TGTGCCAGCATCAGGGGCGGCAATCAGCCCCAGCATTTT. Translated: CASIRGGNQPQHF.

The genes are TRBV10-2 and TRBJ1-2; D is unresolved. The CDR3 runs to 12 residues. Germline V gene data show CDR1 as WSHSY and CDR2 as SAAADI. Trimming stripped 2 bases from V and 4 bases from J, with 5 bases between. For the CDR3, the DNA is TGCGCCAGCAGTGAGGGGCCCTATGGCTACACCTTC. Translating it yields CASSEGPYGYTF.

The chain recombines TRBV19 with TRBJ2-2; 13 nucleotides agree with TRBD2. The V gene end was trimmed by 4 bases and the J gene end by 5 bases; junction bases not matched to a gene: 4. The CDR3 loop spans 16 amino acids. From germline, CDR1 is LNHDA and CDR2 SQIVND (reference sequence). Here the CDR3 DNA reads TGTGCCAGTAGTAGAACTAGCGGGAGGGGGACCGGGGAGCTGTTTTTT. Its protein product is CASSRTSGRGTGELFF.

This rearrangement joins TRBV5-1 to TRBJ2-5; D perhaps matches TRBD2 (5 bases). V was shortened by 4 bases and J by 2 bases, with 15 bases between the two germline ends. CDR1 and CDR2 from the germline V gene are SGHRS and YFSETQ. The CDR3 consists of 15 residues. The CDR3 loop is CASSPVGPGQETQYF. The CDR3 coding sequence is TGCGCCAGCAGCCCCGTTGGGCCGGGGCAAGAGACCCAGTACTTC.

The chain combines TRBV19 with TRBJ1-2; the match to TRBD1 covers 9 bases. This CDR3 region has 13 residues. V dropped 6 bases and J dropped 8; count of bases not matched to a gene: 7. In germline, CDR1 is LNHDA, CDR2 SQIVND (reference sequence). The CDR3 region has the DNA TGTGCCAGTAGGGATAGGACAGGGGAAGGCTACACCTTC. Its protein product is CASRDRTGEGYTF.

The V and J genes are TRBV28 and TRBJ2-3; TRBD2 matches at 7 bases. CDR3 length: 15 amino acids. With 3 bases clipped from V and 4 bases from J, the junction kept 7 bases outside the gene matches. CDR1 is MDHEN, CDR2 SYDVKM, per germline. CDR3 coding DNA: TGTGCCAGCAGTTTGGCGGGAGCTGGCCCAGATACGCAGTATTTT. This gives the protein CASSLAGAGPDTQYF.

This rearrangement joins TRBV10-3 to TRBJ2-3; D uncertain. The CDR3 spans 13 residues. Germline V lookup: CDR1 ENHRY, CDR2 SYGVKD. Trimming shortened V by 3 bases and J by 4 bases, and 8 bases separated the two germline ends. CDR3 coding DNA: TGTGCCATCAGTGAACTCCCCGCAGATACGCAGTATTTT. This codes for CAISELPADTQYF.

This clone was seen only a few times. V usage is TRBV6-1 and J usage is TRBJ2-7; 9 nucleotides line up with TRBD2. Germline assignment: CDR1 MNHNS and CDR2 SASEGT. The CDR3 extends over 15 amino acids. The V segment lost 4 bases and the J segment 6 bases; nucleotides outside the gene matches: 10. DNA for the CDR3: TGTGCCAGCAGTGCAATAGCGGGAGACCCCCTCGAGCAGTACTTC. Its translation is CASSAIAGDPLEQYF.

This CDR3 reads CAWNRPGQPQHF. The DNA for the CDR3 is TGTGCCTGGAACAGGCCCGGTCAGCCCCAGCATTTT. The chain employs TRBV30 and TRBJ1-5, with a tentative D call TRBD1 (5 bases). The germline V and J ends were trimmed by 4 bases and 6 bases, with 10 bases remaining between them. Germline-derived CDR1 and CDR2 are GTSNPN and SVGIG (reference sequence). The CDR3 is 12 amino acids. The complete variable domain, with remaining parts taken from reference TRBV30 and TRBJ1-5, reads SQTIHQWPATLVQPVGSPLSLECTVEGTSNPNLYWYRQAAGRGLQLLFYSVGIGQISSEVPQNLSASRPQDRQFILSSKKLLLSDSGFYLCAWNRPGQPQHFGDGTRLSIL.

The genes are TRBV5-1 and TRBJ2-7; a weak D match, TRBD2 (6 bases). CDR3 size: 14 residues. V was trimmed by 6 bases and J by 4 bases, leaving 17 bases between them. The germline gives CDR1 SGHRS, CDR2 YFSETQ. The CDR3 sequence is CASMRETRPYEQYF. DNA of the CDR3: TGCGCCAGCATGCGGGAAACGAGGCCTTACGAGCAGTACTTC. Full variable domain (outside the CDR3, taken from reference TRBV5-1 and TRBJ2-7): KAGVTQTPRYLIKTRGQQVTLSCSPISGHRSVSWYQQTPGQGLQFLFEYFSETQRNKGNFPGRFSGRQFSNSRSEMNVSTLELGDSALYLCASMRETRPYEQYFGPGTRLTVT.

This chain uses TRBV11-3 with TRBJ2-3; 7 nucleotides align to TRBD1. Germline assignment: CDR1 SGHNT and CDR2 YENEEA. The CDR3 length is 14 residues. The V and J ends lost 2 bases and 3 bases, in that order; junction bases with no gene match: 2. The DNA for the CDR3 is TGTGCCAGCAGCTTAAGACAGGGAACAGATACGCAGTATTTT. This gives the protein CASSLRQGTDTQYF.

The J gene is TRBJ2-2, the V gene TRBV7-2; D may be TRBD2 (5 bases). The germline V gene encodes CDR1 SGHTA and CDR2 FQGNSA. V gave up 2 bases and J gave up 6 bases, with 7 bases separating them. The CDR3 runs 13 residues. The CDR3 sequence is CASSLPSSGELFF. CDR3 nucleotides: TGTGCCAGCAGCTTACCTAGCTCCGGGGAGCTGTTTTTT.

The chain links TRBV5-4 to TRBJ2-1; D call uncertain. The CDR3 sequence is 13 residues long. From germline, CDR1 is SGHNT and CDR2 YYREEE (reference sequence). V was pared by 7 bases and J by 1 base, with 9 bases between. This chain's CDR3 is CASRSVSYNEQFF. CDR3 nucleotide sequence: TGTGCCAGCCGGAGCGTTTCCTACAATGAGCAGTTCTTC.

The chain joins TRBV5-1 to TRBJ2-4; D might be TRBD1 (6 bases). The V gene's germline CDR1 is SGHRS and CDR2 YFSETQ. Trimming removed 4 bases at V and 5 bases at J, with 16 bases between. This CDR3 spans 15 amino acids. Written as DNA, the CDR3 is TGCGCCAGCAGCCCTCAGGGGCCTGGACAAAACATTCAGTACTTC. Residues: CASSPQGPGQNIQYF.

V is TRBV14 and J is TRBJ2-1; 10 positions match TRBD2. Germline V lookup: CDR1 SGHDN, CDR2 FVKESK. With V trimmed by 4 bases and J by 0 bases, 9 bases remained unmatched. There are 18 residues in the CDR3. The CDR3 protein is CASSPRTSGLSSYNEQFF. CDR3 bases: TGTGCCAGCAGCCCCCGGACTAGCGGTCTCAGCTCCTACAATGAGCAGTTCTTC.

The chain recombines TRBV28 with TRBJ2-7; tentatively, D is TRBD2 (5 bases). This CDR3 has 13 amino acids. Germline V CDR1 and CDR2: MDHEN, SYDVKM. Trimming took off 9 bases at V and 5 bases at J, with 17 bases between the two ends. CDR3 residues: CASYVSGSNEQYF. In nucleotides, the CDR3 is TGTGCCAGTTACGTATCGGGGAGCAACGAGCAGTACTTC.

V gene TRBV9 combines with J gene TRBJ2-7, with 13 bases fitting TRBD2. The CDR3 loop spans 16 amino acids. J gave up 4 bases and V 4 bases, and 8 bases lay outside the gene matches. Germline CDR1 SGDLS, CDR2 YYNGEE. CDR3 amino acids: CASSLGLAGSLYEQYF. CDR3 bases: TGTGCCAGCAGCCTGGGACTAGCGGGAAGTCTATACGAGCAGTACTTC.

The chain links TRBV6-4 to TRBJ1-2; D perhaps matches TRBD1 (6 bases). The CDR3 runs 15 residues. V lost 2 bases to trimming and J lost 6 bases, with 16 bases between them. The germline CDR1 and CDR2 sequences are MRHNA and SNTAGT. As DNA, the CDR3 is TGTGCCAGCAGTGACCGACCAGGGGAATCTGATGGCTACACCTTC. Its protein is CASSDRPGESDGYTF.

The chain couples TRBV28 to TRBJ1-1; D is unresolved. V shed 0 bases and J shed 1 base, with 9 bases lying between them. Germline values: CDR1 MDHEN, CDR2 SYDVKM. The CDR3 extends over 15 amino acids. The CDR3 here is CASSLWAERNTEAFF. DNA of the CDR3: TGTGCCAGCAGTTTATGGGCAGAGCGGAACACTGAAGCTTTCTTT.

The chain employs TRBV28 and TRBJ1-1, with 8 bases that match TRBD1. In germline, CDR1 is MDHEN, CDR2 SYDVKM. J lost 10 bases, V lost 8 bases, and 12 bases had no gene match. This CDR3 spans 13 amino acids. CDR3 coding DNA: TGTGCCAGCGAGTTTCCGAACGACAGGGGAGCTTTCTTT. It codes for CASEFPNDRGAFF.

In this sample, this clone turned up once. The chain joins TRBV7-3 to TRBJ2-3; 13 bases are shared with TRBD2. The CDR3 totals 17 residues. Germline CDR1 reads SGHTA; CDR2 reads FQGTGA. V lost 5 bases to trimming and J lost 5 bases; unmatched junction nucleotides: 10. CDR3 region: CASSPTTSGRGVDTQYF. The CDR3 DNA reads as TGTGCCAGCAGCCCCACTACTAGCGGGAGGGGGGTAGATACGCAGTATTTT.

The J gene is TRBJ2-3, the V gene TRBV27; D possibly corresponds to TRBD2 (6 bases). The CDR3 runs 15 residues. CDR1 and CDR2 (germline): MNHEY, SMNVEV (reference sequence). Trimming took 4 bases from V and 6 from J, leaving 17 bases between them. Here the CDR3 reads CASSSGTQLSDTQYF. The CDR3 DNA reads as TGTGCCAGCAGTTCCGGGACTCAGCTAAGCGATACGCAGTATTTT.

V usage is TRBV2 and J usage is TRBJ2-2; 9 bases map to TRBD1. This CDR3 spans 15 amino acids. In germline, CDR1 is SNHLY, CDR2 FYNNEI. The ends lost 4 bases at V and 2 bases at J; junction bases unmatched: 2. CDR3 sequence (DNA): TGTGCCAGCAGTGTACAGGGGGCCAACACCGGGGAGCTGTTTTTT. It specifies CASSVQGANTGELFF. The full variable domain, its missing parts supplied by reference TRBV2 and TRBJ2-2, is EPEVTQTPSHQVTQMGQEVILRCVPISNHLYFYWYRQILGQKVEFLVSFYNNEISEKSEIFDDQFSVERPDGSNFTLKIRSTKLEDSAMYFCASSVQGANTGELFFGEGSRLTVL.

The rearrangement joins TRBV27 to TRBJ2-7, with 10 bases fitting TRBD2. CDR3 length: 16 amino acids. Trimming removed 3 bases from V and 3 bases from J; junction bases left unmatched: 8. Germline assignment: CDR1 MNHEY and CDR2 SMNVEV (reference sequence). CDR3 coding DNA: TGTGCCAGCAGTTTCTCACTAGCGGGACTATACTACGAGCAGTACTTC. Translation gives CASSFSLAGLYYEQYF.

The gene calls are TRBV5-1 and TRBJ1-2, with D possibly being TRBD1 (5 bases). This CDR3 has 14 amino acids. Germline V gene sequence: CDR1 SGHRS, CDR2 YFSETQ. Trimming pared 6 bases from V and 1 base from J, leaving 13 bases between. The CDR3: CASTADSRNYGYTF. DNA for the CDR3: TGCGCCAGCACCGCTGACAGTCGTAACTATGGCTACACCTTC.